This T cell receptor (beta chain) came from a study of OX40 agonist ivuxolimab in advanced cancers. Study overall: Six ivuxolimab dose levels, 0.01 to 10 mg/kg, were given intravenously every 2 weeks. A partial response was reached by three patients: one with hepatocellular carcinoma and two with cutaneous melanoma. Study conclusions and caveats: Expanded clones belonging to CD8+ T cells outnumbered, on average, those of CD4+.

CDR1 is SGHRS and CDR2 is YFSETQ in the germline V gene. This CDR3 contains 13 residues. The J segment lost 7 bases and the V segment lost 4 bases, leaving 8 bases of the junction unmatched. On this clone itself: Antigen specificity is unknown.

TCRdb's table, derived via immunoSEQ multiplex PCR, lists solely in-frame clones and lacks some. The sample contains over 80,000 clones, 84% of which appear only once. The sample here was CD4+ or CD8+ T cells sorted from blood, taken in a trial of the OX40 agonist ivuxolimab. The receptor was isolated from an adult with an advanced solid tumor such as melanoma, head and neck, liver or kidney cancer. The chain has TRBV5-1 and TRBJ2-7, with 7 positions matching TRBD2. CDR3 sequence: CASSTETSREQYF. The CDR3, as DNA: TGCGCCAGCAGCACCGAGACTAGCAGGGAGCAGTACTTC.